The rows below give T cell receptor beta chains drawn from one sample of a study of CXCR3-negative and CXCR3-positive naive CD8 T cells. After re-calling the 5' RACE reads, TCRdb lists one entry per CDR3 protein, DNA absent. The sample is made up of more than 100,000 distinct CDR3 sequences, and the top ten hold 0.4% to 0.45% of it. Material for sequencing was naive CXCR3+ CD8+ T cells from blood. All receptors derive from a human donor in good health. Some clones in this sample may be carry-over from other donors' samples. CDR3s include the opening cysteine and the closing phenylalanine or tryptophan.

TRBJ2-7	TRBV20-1	CSARAPPGFEQYF
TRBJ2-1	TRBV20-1	CSAREGAETEQFF
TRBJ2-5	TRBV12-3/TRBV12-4	CASSLVSSGEGTQYF
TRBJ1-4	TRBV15	CATSRVGAGTSEKLFF
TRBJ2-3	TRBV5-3	CARSLVPTSGGSVDTQYF
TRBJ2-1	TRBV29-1	CSVTLAATTWEQFF
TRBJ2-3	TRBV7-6	CASSLAQLAGGPADTQYF
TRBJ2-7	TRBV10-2	CASSAMYEQYF
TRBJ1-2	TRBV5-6	CASSSGQDLYGYTF
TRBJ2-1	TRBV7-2	CASSPPGLAGYNEQFF
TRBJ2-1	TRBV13	CASSLGSELAYNEQFF
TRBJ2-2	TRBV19	CASSTPPDQSEGTGELFF
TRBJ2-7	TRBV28	CASSLPGDYEQYF
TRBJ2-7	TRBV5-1	CASSLTTAYEQYF